Listed below are T cell receptor beta chains from one sample, sequenced in a study of cytomegalovirus exposure and HLA in healthy donors. Clones were sequenced by immunoSEQ multiplex PCR, and TCRdb holds only the in-frame ones, with some missing. The sample has around 140,000 clones; approximately 87% are singletons. Sequenced sample: PBMCs. These TCRs come from a woman aged 25 to 39 in good health and CMV-seronegative. The conserved cysteine and the conserved F or W are not part of the CDR3 here. Fields, in order: J gene, V gene, CDR3 protein.

>TRBJ2-3|TRBV2
ASRFSADTQY
>TRBJ2-5|TRBV7-2
ASSLGLAGLETQY
>TRBJ2-3|TRBV2
ASSALAGRTDTQY
>TRBJ2-1|TRBV7-2
ASSRTQLAGVYEQF
>TRBJ2-2|TRBV9
ASSPPTGSRESNTGELF
>TRBJ2-2|TRBV27
ASSLSTLRGTGELF
>TRBJ2-5|TRBV7-2
ASSSRTGQETQY
>TRBJ2-2|TRBV19
ASSPYEQGAHTGELF
>TRBJ1-2|TRBV6-1
AGRDRGLDGYT
>TRBJ2-1|TRBV14
ASSQRLAAGGEQF
>TRBJ1-2|TRBV27
ASAIQGAADGYT
>TRBJ1-3|TRBV20-1
SGYSGNTIY
>TRBJ2-7|TRBV27
ASSPGTSGSYEQY
>TRBJ1-1|TRBV29-1
SVTPRLSLNTEAF
>TRBJ2-7|TRBV5-4
ASSSGTGLLEQY
>TRBJ2-7|TRBV7-8
ASSLARGGEQY
>TRBJ1-6|TRBV4-3
ASSQDAASSYNSPLH
>TRBJ1-4|TRBV28
ASTPWTGSNEKLF
>TRBJ2-1|TRBV25-1
ASSPYNEQF